These 5 T cell receptor beta chains originate from one sample sequenced in a study of spatial heterogeneity in lung cancer. Time point defined: sample taken at primary tumor resection. Whole RNA came from tumor, nontumor lung or frozen PBMC and was sequenced without being sorted. MiXCR, applied by TCRdb to the 5' RACE reads, yields one record per CDR3 protein. The sample includes 8,400 or so distinct CDR3 sequences, approximately 5% seen only once; the top ten take approximately 30%. The specimen was PBMCs, collected at surgery. These TCRs come from a male donor with early-stage non-small cell lung cancer.

This clonotype has a count of ten or more. As an off-target read in a library built for alpha chains, this beta chain has a frequency of little significance. The chain couples TRBV6-1 to TRBJ1-5; TRBD1 matches at 7 bases. CDR3 size: 16 residues. CDR1 MNHNS and CDR2 SASEGT come from the germline V gene. Trimming took 2 bases from V and 6 from J; bases not matched to a gene: 10. The CDR3 DNA reads TGTGCCAGCAGTGAACGTGGAGGGGGCGGTGGTCAGCCCCAGCATTTT. Residues: CASSERGGGGGQPQHF.

This clonotype was counted at least ten times. This beta chain was picked up by a library intended for alpha chains and is off target, so its count carries little meaning. The chain employs TRBV5-5 and TRBJ1-4; D gene uncertain. CDR3 length: 13 residues. V lost 4 bases, J lost 7 bases, and 11 bases lay in between. Germline V gives CDR1 SGHKS, CDR2 YYEKEE (reference sequence). CDR3 bases: TGTGCCAGCAGCCTCGCGGTATCTGAAAAACTGTTTTTT. Its protein is CASSLAVSEKLFF.

In regard to this clonotype: This beta chain was picked up by a library intended for alpha chains and is off target, so its count carries little meaning. Here the CDR3 DNA reads TGTGCCAGCAGTTACTTTGCGACAGATGGCTACACCTTC. Residues: CASSYFATDGYTF. The chain uses TRBV6-2 or TRBV6-3 and TRBJ1-2; D perhaps matches TRBD1 (5 bases). Germline CDR1 reads MNHEY; CDR2 reads SVGEGT. The V end lost 1 base, the J end lost 6 bases, and 9 bases lay between the germline ends. CDR3 length: 13 amino acids.

In its sample, this clonotype was seen a few times. In a library made to pick up alpha chains, this beta chain is a stray read with a size that means little. The chain couples TRBV9 to TRBJ2-1, with D maybe TRBD1 (6 bases). The V gene lost 0 bases and the J gene lost 8 bases, with 12 bases spanning the gap. The CDR3 extends over 14 amino acids. The germline CDR1 and CDR2 sequences are SGDLS and YYNGEE. CDR3: CASSVVGQSDEQFF. In DNA form, the CDR3 reads TGTGCCAGCAGCGTAGTCGGACAGTCCGATGAGCAGTTCTTC.

This clonotype was seen ten or more times. Since it is a stray read in a library aimed at alpha chains, this beta chain has a size that is not meaningful. The V and J genes are TRBV11-2 and TRBJ2-2; D tentatively fits TRBD1 or TRBD2 (7 bases each). V was trimmed by 2 bases and J by 6 bases, leaving 16 bases between them. CDR1 is SGHAT, CDR2 FQNNGV, per germline. The CDR3 consists of 16 residues. The CDR3 sequence is CASSLPSGGASGELFF. CDR3 in DNA: TGTGCCAGCAGCTTACCCTCAGGGGGGGCGTCCGGGGAGCTGTTTTTT.